The TCR beta chain described here comes from a study of blood T cell repertoires in COVID-19. At the level of the study: Specimens from acute and convalescent COVID-19 originated in the United States, Italy and Spain. PBMCs, B-cell-depleted T cells, or T cells provided the cDNA or gDNA that made up the material.

Enrollment of patients from Seattle took place during active infection, with longitudinal follow-up. Methods used by the authors: Nucleated cell counts were estimated from reference gene primer amplification. Some clones are missing from TCRdb's copy, which holds only in-frame ones; the method was immunoSEQ multiplex PCR. D and trimming come from the DNA, and the V and J calls and clone size come from that table. The repertoire consists of 45,000 to 60,000 clones, with roughly 84% occurring once and the leading ten covering about 8.8%. Sequencing used peripheral blood. The receptor was isolated from a man of 80 years or more with COVID-19, enrolled during active disease.

The CDR3 sequence: CASSNDGFGSNQPQHF. The CDR3 coding sequence is TGTGCCAGCAGCAACGATGGCTTTGGTAGCAATCAGCCCCAGCATTTT. V is TRBV7-9 and J is TRBJ1-5; D is undetermined. Looked up from germline, CDR1 is SEHNR and CDR2 is FQNEAQ (reference sequence). Trimming pared 5 bases from V and 0 bases from J, leaving 14 bases between. The CDR3 is made up of 16 amino acids.